This TCR beta chain was recorded in a study of blood T cells in healthy people across ages. Combining a sample-barcoded 5' primer with a J-beta primer mix, a second PCR ran for about 6 to 12 cycles. TCRdb redid the calling of the 5' RACE reads with MiXCR, one entry per CDR3 protein. The sample includes under 1,100,000 distinct CDR3 sequences, 20% to 25% of them seen just once. Peripheral blood samples of around 9.3 milliliters were drawn from each donor. In its sample, this clonotype was seen a few times. V was clipped by 3 bases and J by 2 bases, with 10 bases between them. The CDR3 is 14 amino acids. These data were also reused for a study on T cells of mothers and their children.

The chain joins TRBV12-3 or TRBV12-4 to TRBJ2-5; D not resolved. Sequencing was carried out using blood. The TCR was taken from a girl aged 2 to 9 in good health. In DNA form, the CDR3 reads TGTGCCAGCAGTTTTTCGGACCTACAAGAGACCCAGTACTTC. The encoded protein is CASSFSDLQETQYF.